These T cell receptor beta chains were read from a single sample in a study of vaccination effects on CD4 cells after COVID-19. These receptors' targets are unknown. Some clones are missing from TCRdb's copy, which holds only in-frame ones; the method was immunoSEQ multiplex PCR. The table has 62,000 or so clones, about four fifths seen once; the top ten hold 12%. The sequencing used CD4+ T cells from PBMCs cultured with SARS-CoV-2 spike peptides, collected before COVID-19 vaccination. These receptors all come from a human donor who received a COVID-19 vaccine. The CDR3 runs from the conserved cysteine through the conserved F or W. The D gene is left open where the match is weak. Clone size, where shown, is once, few, many, or a class for clones that have expanded.

cdr3_aa,cdr3_nt,j_call,d_call,v_call,clone_size
CASSNYRTEGTEAFF,TGTGCCAGCAGCAACTATCGGACGGAGGGCACTGAAGCTTTCTTT,TRBJ1-1,NA,TRBV3-1/TRBV3-2,NA
CASRDNRGRTEAFF,TGCGCCAGCAGGGACAACAGGGGGCGGACTGAAGCTTTCTTT,TRBJ1-1,TRBD1,TRBV5-1,once
CASSRGLQETQYF,TGTGCCAGTTCCCGGGGTTTACAAGAGACCCAGTACTTC,TRBJ2-5,NA,TRBV19,once
CATSRSGGLKETQYF,TGTGCCACCAGTAGGAGCGGGGGACTCAAAGAGACCCAGTACTTC,TRBJ2-5,TRBD2,TRBV24-1,NA
CASSVQGNTIYF,TGTGCCAGCAGCGTTCAGGGAAACACCATATATTTT,TRBJ1-3,NA,TRBV9,NA
CASSTAGNTIYF,TGTGCCAGCAGTACAGCAGGAAACACCATATATTTT,TRBJ1-3,NA,TRBV6-2/TRBV6-3,once
CASPSWDRTPDTQYF,TGTGCCAGCCCCAGTTGGGACAGGACCCCAGATACGCAGTATTTT,TRBJ2-3,TRBD1,TRBV5-8,NA
CASSRTENTGELFF,TGTGCCAGCTCCCGGACAGAGAACACCGGGGAGCTGTTTTTT,TRBJ2-2,NA,TRBV18,once
CASLGGGQGGQPQHF,TGTGCCAGCCTGGGAGGAGGGCAGGGTGGTCAGCCCCAGCATTTT,TRBJ1-5,NA,TRBV19,once
CASSLSGGSYNEQFF,TGCGCCAGCAGCCTCTCAGGGGGCTCCTACAATGAGCAGTTCTTC,TRBJ2-1,TRBD1,TRBV5-1,NA
CATSRDGGIGTDTQYF,TGTGCCACCAGCAGAGACGGGGGTATTGGTACAGATACGCAGTATTTT,TRBJ2-3,NA,TRBV15,NA
CAWSKGPSEKLFF,TGTGCCTGGAGTAAAGGCCCCTCGGAAAAACTGTTTTTT,TRBJ1-4,NA,TRBV30,NA
CASSIRVGTDTQYF,TGTGCCAGTAGTATTCGGGTGGGCACAGATACGCAGTATTTT,TRBJ2-3,NA,TRBV19,NA
CASSQERVGYWDPSTGELFF,TGTGCCAGCAGCCAAGAAAGGGTTGGATATTGGGACCCAAGCACCGGGGAGCTGTTTTTT,TRBJ2-2,NA,TRBV14,few
CASSDPRGAPEAFF,TGTGCCAGCAGCGATCCTCGGGGGGCCCCTGAAGCTTTCTTT,TRBJ1-1,NA,TRBV3-1/TRBV3-2,NA
CASSPRTGGKNTEAFF,TGTGCCAGTAGTCCCCGGACAGGGGGAAAGAACACTGAAGCTTTCTTT,TRBJ1-1,TRBD1,TRBV19,NA
CASSYSTRGGYGYTF,TGTGCCAGCAGTTACTCGACCAGGGGGGGCTATGGCTACACCTTC,TRBJ1-2,TRBD1,TRBV6-5,NA
CASSLFGRGNQPQHF,TGTGCCAGCAGCTTATTCGGCAGGGGCAATCAGCCCCAGCATTTT,TRBJ1-5,NA,TRBV5-6,NA
CATSGSTNANTGELFF,TGTGCCACCAGTGGATCGACAAACGCGAACACCGGGGAGCTGTTTTTT,TRBJ2-2,NA,TRBV24-1,NA
CASSPSGGTPNTEAFF,TGTGCCAGCTCACCGTCTGGTGGGACACCGAACACTGAAGCTTTCTTT,TRBJ1-1,NA,TRBV18,NA
CASSRGLAGEQFF,TGTGCCAGCTCCCGCGGACTAGCGGGTGAGCAGTTCTTC,TRBJ2-1,TRBD2,TRBV18,few
CAWRGPGELFF,TGTGCCTGGAGAGGTCCCGGGGAGCTGTTTTTT,TRBJ2-2,NA,TRBV30,NA
CASSSRGRGANVLTF,TGTGCCAGCAGCTCGAGGGGTCGTGGGGCCAACGTCCTGACTTTC,TRBJ2-6,NA,TRBV5-4,NA
CASGYLGDTQYF,TGTGCCAGTGGGTACCTAGGGGATACGCAGTATTTT,TRBJ2-3,NA,TRBV19,NA
CASNRPGTYSAGANVLTF,TGTGCCAGCAATAGACCAGGGACCTACTCAGCTGGGGCCAACGTCCTGACTTTC,TRBJ2-6,NA,TRBV28,NA
CASSMSNTQYF,TGTGCCAGTAGTATGAGTAATACGCAGTATTTT,TRBJ2-3,NA,TRBV19,NA